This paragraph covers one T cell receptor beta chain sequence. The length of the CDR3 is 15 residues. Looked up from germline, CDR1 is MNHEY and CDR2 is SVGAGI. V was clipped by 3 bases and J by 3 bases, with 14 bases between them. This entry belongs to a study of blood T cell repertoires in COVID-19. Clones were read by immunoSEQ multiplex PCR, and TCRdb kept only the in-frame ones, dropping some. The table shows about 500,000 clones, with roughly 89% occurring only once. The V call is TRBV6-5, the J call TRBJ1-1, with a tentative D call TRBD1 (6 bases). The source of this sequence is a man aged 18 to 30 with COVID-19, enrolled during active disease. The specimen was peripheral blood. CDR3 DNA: TGTGCCAGCAGTTATGCAGGGGCGGGTTACACTGAAGCTTTCTTT. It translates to CASSYAGAGYTEAFF.